This record covers a single T cell receptor (beta chain). This clonotype was recorded many times. It has no known antigen specificity. The record has no base qualities; no much larger clone is one base away. The V end loses 6 bases and the J end loses 4 bases, and a stretch of 10 bases separates them. The CDR3, from cysteine to phenylalanine, totals 13 residues. The entry retains the CDR3 DNA only, 39 bases that are in frame from base 1. This sample was included in a study of T-cell reconstitution after alpha-beta-depleted transplantation in children (TCRdb year 2016). Background for the entire study: T-cell immune reconstitution after TCRalphabeta/CD19-depleted allogeneic hematopoietic cell transplantation in children was quantitatively tracked in the study by means of TCR repertoire profiling. The research as a whole found: The high TCRbeta diversity at day 60 in some patients was ascribed to recipient T cells and intrathymic progenitors that had survived conditioning. About two months after transplant, the apparently early recovery of alphabetaT-cell counts reportedly depended on just several hundred clones that had expanded rapidly and came from non-depleted graft cells. The frequencies of hyperexpanded clones fell over the following months, and after one year, T-cell counts and TCRbeta diversity were mostly attributed to newly produced T cells.

The library was built by means of PCR. The listed sequencing device is Illumina HiSeq 2500. To normalize quantification of the TCRbeta repertoire, the TCR libraries were built with molecular barcoding that relied on unique molecular identifiers. TCRdb applied fastp at Q25 and MiXCR to the public reads, then kept only in-frame beta chains. Records with the same CDR3 protein are collapsed into one entry carrying the most frequent genes and DNA. Within this sample are over 200,000 distinct CDR3 sequences, with under 13% of them counted one time only. The top ten constitute 28% of the sample. Reading the label with the study, this specimen's treatment or condition is: allogeneic hematopoietic cell transplantation with graft depleted of TCRalphabeta T cells and CD19 B cells. TCRalphabeta/CD19-depleted allogeneic hematopoietic cell grafts were given to the transplant recipients, all of whom were children.

The chain is made from TRBV12-3 or TRBV12-4 and TRBJ1-3, with the D gene uncertain. The clonotype originates from a child younger than two with acute myeloid leukemia, due to receive a stem cell transplant. Sequencing used PBMCs, obtained before TCRalphabeta/CD19-depleted stem cell transplant. This receptor carries the CDR3 CASSPGIGNTIYF. The nucleotide sequence is given as TGTGCCAGCAGCCCCGGGATAGGAAACACCATATATTTT.